The 31 T cell receptor beta chains below were found in one sample sequenced in a study of blood T cells in healthy people across ages. A sample-barcoded 5' primer and a J-beta primer mix were used in a second PCR of about 6 to 11 cycles. MiXCR, applied by TCRdb to the 5' RACE reads, yields one record per CDR3 protein. The sample carries 1.4 million to 1.5 million distinct CDR3 sequences, around 39% recorded once. The sequencing input was blood. The receptor set was obtained from a woman between 18 and 30 years old in good health.

Here the CDR3 reads CASSQEERTAYNEQYF. The CDR3 DNA follows: TGCGCCAGCAGCCAAGAGGAAAGGACAGCTTACAATGAGCAGTACTTC. This chain joins TRBV4-1 and TRBJ2-5; D is perhaps TRBD1 (6 bases). Deletions cut 0 bases from V and 11 bases from J, with 22 bases between. The CDR3 consists of 16 residues. CDR1 and CDR2 (germline): MGHRA, YSYEKL.

The CDR3 sequence: CASRRLAGANEQFF. For the CDR3, the DNA is TGTGCCAGTAGACGACTAGCGGGAGCCAATGAGCAGTTCTTC. The rearrangement joins TRBV3-1 to TRBJ2-1; 12 bases line up with TRBD2. V shed 9 bases and J 6 bases; nucleotides not matched to a gene: 6. Germline-derived CDR1 and CDR2 are LGHDT and YNNKEL (reference sequence). The CDR3 is made up of 14 amino acids.

The CDR3 DNA follows: TGTGCCAGCAGAGATATAGCGGGAGTCCCCAGATACAATGAGCAGTACTTC. Translated: CASRDIAGVPRYNEQYF. The rearrangement links TRBV6-1 to TRBJ2-5; 9 bases are shared with TRBD2. This CDR3 spans 17 amino acids. Losses at the gene ends were 6 bases for V and 11 bases for J; bases not matched to a gene: 22. Germline V gene data show CDR1 as MNHNS and CDR2 as SASEGT.

This clonotype was recorded once. The J gene is TRBJ2-2, the V gene TRBV12-3 or TRBV12-4, with D unresolved. The CDR3 covers 14 residues. V was trimmed by 6 bases and J by 5 bases, leaving 13 bases between them. The CDR3 region has the DNA TGTGCCAGCAGCCTTCCCCACAGTACCGGGGAGCTGTTTTTT. This codes for CASSLPHSTGELFF.

Comments on this clonotype: A read error may produce the germline difference seen at one junction end. This chain joins TRBV6-5 and TRBJ2-7; D not resolved. The CDR3 totals 14 residues. Germline lookup yields CDR1 MNHEY and CDR2 SVGAGI. The CDR3 region is CASRYSSSSNEQYF. CDR3 nucleotide sequence: TGTGCCAGCAGGTACTCTTCGTCATCAAACGAGCAGTACTTC.

This clonotype has only one observation. This chain links TRBV7-2 with TRBJ1-5; D remains unclear. Deletions cut 1 base from V and 6 bases from J, with 13 bases between. The CDR3 runs 15 residues. CDR1 is SGHTA and CDR2 is FQGNSA in the germline V gene. The CDR3 DNA reads TGTGCCAGCAGCTTAGTAAGTGACTCTAGTCAGCCCCAGCATTTT. Amino acid sequence: CASSLVSDSSQPQHF.

A single count supports this clonotype. The chain uses TRBV7-7 and TRBJ2-5; 9 positions agree with TRBD2. The CDR3 is 17 amino acids. Germline V gene data show CDR1 as SSHAT and CDR2 as FNYEAQ (reference sequence). J was trimmed by 0 bases and V by 2 bases; bases with no gene match: 7. This CDR3 is CASSLLSSGNNQETQYF. In nucleotides, the CDR3 is TGTGCCAGCAGCTTATTGTCTAGCGGGAACAACCAAGAGACCCAGTACTTC.

The chain is built from TRBV12-3 or TRBV12-4 and TRBJ2-3, with TRBD2 matching over 7 bases. The CDR3 has 21 residues. V was clipped by 1 base and J by 4 bases; unmatched bases: 23. CDR3 sequence: CASSLDFSGGNGATSADTQYF. CDR3 nucleotides: TGTGCCAGCAGTTTAGACTTTTCCGGCGGCAACGGAGCCACTAGCGCAGATACGCAGTATTTT.

This clonotype was detected only a few times. This chain links TRBV6-1 with TRBJ2-3, with D unclear. CDR3 length: 13 amino acids. V lost 11 bases and J lost 1, with 13 bases in between. Germline V gene lookup returns CDR1 MNHNS and CDR2 SASEGT. CDR3 sequence (DNA): TGTGCCGGCCGGCTAGAGGGCACAGATACGCAGTATTTT. Translated: CAGRLEGTDTQYF.

This chain joins TRBV21-1 and TRBJ2-3; the D call in the table, TRBD2, was not verified against the DNA. TRBV21-1 is tagged as a pseudogene. The CDR3 runs to 17 residues. The CDR3 nucleotides read TGTGCCAGCAGCAATGAAGCGGAGCCGACCGAGGCAGATACGCAGTATTTT. Protein: CASSNEAEPTEADTQYF.

The chain carries TRBV29-1 and TRBJ1-2, with D unclear. V was shortened by 7 bases and J by 7 bases, with 13 bases between the two germline ends. The CDR3 runs to 11 residues. Germline values: CDR1 SQVTM, CDR2 ANQGSEA. This CDR3 reads CSAEKAPGYTF. Here the CDR3 DNA reads TGCAGCGCAGAGAAGGCGCCTGGCTACACCTTC. Drawing the rest from reference TRBV29-1 and TRBJ1-2, the complete variable domain is SAVISQKPSRDICQRGTSLTIQCQVDSQVTMMFWYRQQPGQSLTLIATANQGSEATYESGFVIDKFPISRPNLTFSTLTVSNMSPEDSSIYLCSAEKAPGYTFGSGTRLTVV.

This clonotype has a count of ten or more. This chain connects TRBV3-1 to TRBJ2-7, with D unclear. V was shortened by 3 bases and J by 6 bases, with 6 bases between the two germline ends. The CDR3 has 11 amino acids. Germline CDR1 is LGHDT and CDR2 is YNNKEL (reference sequence). This CDR3 is CASSQQGEQYF. CDR3 bases: TGTGCCAGCAGCCAGCAAGGCGAGCAGTACTTC.

This CDR3 is CSARSPLSTDTQYF. CDR3 coding DNA: TGCAGTGCTAGGTCCCCCCTGAGCACAGATACGCAGTATTTT. V gene TRBV20-1 combines with J gene TRBJ2-3; D unresolved. The V gene's germline CDR1 is DFQATT and CDR2 SNEGSKA (reference sequence). Trimming cost V 3 bases and J 0 bases, with 10 bases left between them. This CDR3 comprises 14 residues.

The chain couples TRBV28 to TRBJ1-1; D may be TRBD1 (5 bases). The ends were cut back, 4 bases at V and 4 bases at J, with 19 bases in the middle. Germline V gene lookup returns CDR1 MDHEN and CDR2 SYDVKM. The CDR3 runs 16 residues. The DNA for the CDR3 is TGTGCCAGCAGTTCCCCTAGTGGGGGTAGGTTCACTGAAGCTTTCTTT. Translated: CASSSPSGGRFTEAFF.

This clonotype appeared a single time. The chain employs TRBV12-3 or TRBV12-4 and TRBJ2-5; unclear D gene. V dropped 2 bases and J dropped 11 bases, with 6 bases sitting between them. The CDR3 consists of 10 residues. CDR3 residues: CASSLNKQYF. As DNA, the CDR3 is TGTGCCAGCAGTTTAAATAAGCAGTACTTC.

The chain uses TRBV13 and TRBJ1-2; D is ambiguous. Germline V CDR1 and CDR2: PRHDT, FYEKMQ (reference sequence). CDR3 length equals 16 residues. V gave up 2 bases and J gave up 4 bases, with 17 bases separating them. CDR3 in amino acids: CASSLYSPGVTYGYTF. CDR3 DNA sequence: TGTGCCAGCAGCTTATACTCCCCCGGGGTAACCTATGGCTACACCTTC.

This sequence joins TRBV27 and TRBJ1-2; 10 bases fit TRBD1. The germline V gene encodes CDR1 MNHEY and CDR2 SMNVEV (reference sequence). With 5 bases clipped from V and 8 bases from J, the junction kept 11 bases outside the gene matches. The CDR3 has 15 residues. CDR3 bases: TGTGCCAGCAGTGAACGACAGGGGGCATATAAGGGCTACACCTTC. Its translation is CASSERQGAYKGYTF.

This sequence joins TRBV3-1 and TRBJ1-2; unclear D gene. The CDR3 is 18 amino acids. Germline V gene lookup returns CDR1 LGHDT and CDR2 YNNKEL (reference sequence). Trimming stripped 1 base from V and 6 bases from J, with 24 bases between. This CDR3 is CASSQVPARQTNAHGYTF. CDR3 bases: TGTGCCAGCAGCCAAGTTCCGGCGCGGCAGACCAATGCGCATGGCTACACCTTC.

This clonotype occurred many times. This rearrangement joins TRBV12-3 or TRBV12-4 to TRBJ1-2; D not certain. Trimming left V 6 bases short and J 6 bases short, with 20 bases between. The CDR3 totals 15 residues. CDR3 sequence reads: CASSPGDLRNNGYTF. The CDR3 DNA is TGTGCCAGCAGCCCGGGAGACTTGAGGAATAATGGCTACACCTTC.

The genes are TRBV28 and TRBJ1-2; D is undetermined. The germline CDR1 and CDR2 sequences are MDHEN and SYDVKM. Deletions cut 4 bases from V and 1 base from J, with 10 bases between. The length of the CDR3 is 14 residues. The CDR3 loop reads CASSSHTINYGYTF. The CDR3 DNA follows: TGTGCCAGCAGTTCTCATACCATTAACTATGGCTACACCTTC.

The chain carries TRBV7-2 and TRBJ1-2; 8 bases are shared with TRBD1. This CDR3 is built from 15 residues. Germline trimming cut 5 bases from V and 5 bases from J; bases unmatched to any gene: 10. Germline V gene lookup returns CDR1 SGHTA and CDR2 FQGNSA. CDR3 coding DNA: TGTGCCAGCAGCGCCGGCGGACAGGGCCGGTATGGCTACACCTTC. Translation gives CASSAGGQGRYGYTF.

The chain employs TRBV7-8 and TRBJ2-5; D unresolved. The V gene's germline CDR1 is SGHVS and CDR2 FQNEAQ. The CDR3 covers 15 residues. The ends were cut back, 2 bases at V and 11 bases at J, with 21 bases in the middle. CDR3 bases: TGTGCCAGCAGCTTACGGGCTAGTGGCCCAAATGAGCAGTACTTC. Its protein is CASSLRASGPNEQYF.

This clonotype was recorded a few times. The chain uses TRBV20-1 and TRBJ2-7, with 8 nucleotides matching TRBD2. Germline values: CDR1 DFQATT, CDR2 SNEGSKA (reference sequence). V lost 1 base and J lost 7; bases outside the gene matches: 6. The CDR3 is made up of 13 amino acids. CDR3: CSARAVAGQEQYF. The CDR3 nucleotides read TGCAGTGCTAGAGCGGTAGCGGGGCAAGAGCAGTACTTC.

The chain's CDR3 is CASSYGADGSYSGANVLTF. The CDR3 nucleotides read TGTGCCAGCAGTTACGGGGCGGACGGTTCCTATTCTGGGGCCAACGTCCTGACTTTC. J is TRBJ2-6 and V is TRBV6-2 or TRBV6-3, with a tentative D call TRBD1 (5 bases). This CDR3 has 19 residues. CDR1 is MNHEY, CDR2 SVGEGT, per germline. V shed 2 bases and J shed 1 base, with 18 bases lying between them.

This chain uses TRBV24-1 with TRBJ2-5; weak D call: TRBD2 (6 bases). Between the trimmed V and J ends, which lost 4 bases and 4 bases, there was a span of 18 bases. The CDR3 totals 16 residues. Germline V gene lookup returns CDR1 KGHDR and CDR2 SFDVKD. DNA of the CDR3: TGTGCCACCAGTGAGCCCCGTTTGGGAGGCGGAGAGACCCAGTACTTC. Translating gives CATSEPRLGGGETQYF.

This sequence joins TRBV29-1 and TRBJ2-2; D not certain. The CDR3 extends over 14 amino acids. The V gene lost 2 bases and the J gene lost 0 bases, with 7 bases spanning the gap. Germline assignment: CDR1 SQVTM and CDR2 ANQGSEA. Written as DNA, the CDR3 is TGCAGCGTTGAATCCCAGACGAACACCGGGGAGCTGTTTTTT. It encodes CSVESQTNTGELFF.

This chain uses TRBV29-1 with TRBJ1-1, with D hard to call. Trimming removed 2 bases from V and 1 base from J, with 8 bases in between. The CDR3 covers 13 residues. Germline CDR1 and CDR2: SQVTM and ANQGSEA. CDR3: CSVERATNTEAFF. The CDR3, as DNA: TGCAGCGTTGAAAGGGCAACGAACACTGAAGCTTTCTTT.

V and J are TRBV12-3 or TRBV12-4 and TRBJ1-2; D gene uncertain. The CDR3 runs to 14 residues. Between the trimmed V and J ends, which lost 7 bases and 0 bases, there was a span of 12 bases. For the CDR3, the DNA is TGTGCCAGCACCCTGGGAGTAGCTAACTATGGCTACACCTTC. It translates to CASTLGVANYGYTF.

This rearrangement joins TRBV5-1 to TRBJ1-1; 8 bases agree with TRBD1. J gave up 4 bases and V 0 bases, and 5 bases lay outside the gene matches. The germline gives CDR1 SGHRS, CDR2 YFSETQ. The CDR3 consists of 15 residues. In nucleotides, the CDR3 is TGCGCCAGCAGCTTGGGGACAGGGATGGGCACTGAAGCTTTCTTT. It translates to CASSLGTGMGTEAFF. The entire variable domain, with the rest obtained from reference TRBV5-1 and TRBJ1-1, is as follows: KAGVTQTPRYLIKTRGQQVTLSCSPISGHRSVSWYQQTPGQGLQFLFEYFSETQRNKGNFPGRFSGRQFSNSRSEMNVSTLELGDSALYLCASSLGTGMGTEAFFGQGTRLTVV.

The chain has TRBV12-3 or TRBV12-4 and TRBJ1-5; the D gene is possibly TRBD1 (5 bases). CDR3 size: 14 residues. The V gene lost 3 bases and the J gene lost 5 bases, with 11 bases spanning the gap. The CDR3 nucleotides read TGTGCCAGCAGTTTTGACAGAGGTTATCAGCCCCAGCATTTT. Translating gives CASSFDRGYQPQHF.

This chain's CDR3 is CSARDRTSYNEQFF. As DNA, the CDR3 is TGCAGTGCTAGAGATCGGACTAGTTACAATGAGCAGTTCTTC. The chain employs TRBV20-1 and TRBJ2-1; TRBD2 agrees at 7 bases. Germline V lookup: CDR1 DFQATT, CDR2 SNEGSKA (reference sequence). The CDR3 consists of 14 residues. V lost 0 bases to trimming and J lost 4 bases; unmatched junction nucleotides: 3.